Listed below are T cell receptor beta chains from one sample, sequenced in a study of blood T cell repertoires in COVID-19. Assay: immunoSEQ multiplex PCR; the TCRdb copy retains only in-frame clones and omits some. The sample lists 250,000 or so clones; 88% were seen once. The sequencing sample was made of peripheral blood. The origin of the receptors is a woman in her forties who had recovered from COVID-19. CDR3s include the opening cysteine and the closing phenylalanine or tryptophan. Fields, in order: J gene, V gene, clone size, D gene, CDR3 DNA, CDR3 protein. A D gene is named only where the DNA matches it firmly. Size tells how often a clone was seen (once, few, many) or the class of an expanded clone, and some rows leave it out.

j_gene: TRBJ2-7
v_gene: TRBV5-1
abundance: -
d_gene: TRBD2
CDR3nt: TGCGCCAGCAGCTTGGACCTAGCGGGAGGAGACGAGCAGTACTTC
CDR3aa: CASSLDLAGGDEQYF

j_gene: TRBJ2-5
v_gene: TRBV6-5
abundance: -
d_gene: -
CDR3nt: TGTGCCAGCGGGCGGGCGTTGCGGCGGGAGACCCAGTACTTC
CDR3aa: CASGRALRRETQYF

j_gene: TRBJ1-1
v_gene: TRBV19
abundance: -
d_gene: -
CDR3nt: TGTGCCAGTAACTCAGGGTTGGGCACTGAAGCTTTCTTT
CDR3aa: CASNSGLGTEAFF

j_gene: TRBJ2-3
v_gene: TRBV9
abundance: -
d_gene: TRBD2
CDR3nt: TGTGCCAGCAGCCCCCGCGGAGCGGGAGTTCTAGATACGCAGTATTTT
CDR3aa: CASSPRGAGVLDTQYF

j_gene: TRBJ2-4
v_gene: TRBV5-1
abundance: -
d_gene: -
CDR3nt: TGCGCCAGCAGCTTGGGACAGGACCTAGCCAAAAACATTCAGTACTTC
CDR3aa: CASSLGQDLAKNIQYF

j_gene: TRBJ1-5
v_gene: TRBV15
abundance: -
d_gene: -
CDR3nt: TGTGCCACCAGCACAGCTCGGGGGGTGGGGCAGCCCCAGCATTTT
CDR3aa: CATSTARGVGQPQHF

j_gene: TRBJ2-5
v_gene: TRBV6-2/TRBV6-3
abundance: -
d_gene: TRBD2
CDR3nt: TGTGCCAGCAGTTGGGGGCGGACTAGCGGGAAGTTAAACCAAGAGACCCAGTACTTC
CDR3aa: CASSWGRTSGKLNQETQYF

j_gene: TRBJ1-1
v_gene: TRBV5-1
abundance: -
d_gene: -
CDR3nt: TGCGCCAGCAGCCCCTCCCGGGGGAACACTGAAGCTTTCTTT
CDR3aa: CASSPSRGNTEAFF

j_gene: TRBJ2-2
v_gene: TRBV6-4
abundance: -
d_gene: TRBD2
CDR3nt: TGTGCCAGCAGTGACTCGGCGGGAGTTCGGACCGGGGAGCTGTTTTTT
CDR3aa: CASSDSAGVRTGELFF

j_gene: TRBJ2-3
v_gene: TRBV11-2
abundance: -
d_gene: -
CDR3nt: TGTGCCAGCAGCCGCCCAGCGGGCCTAAGCACAGATACGCAGTATTTT
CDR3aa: CASSRPAGLSTDTQYF

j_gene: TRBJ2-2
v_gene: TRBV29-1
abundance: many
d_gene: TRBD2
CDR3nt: TGCAGCGTTGATGGGGGGAGGGCGAACACCGGGGAGCTGTTTTTT
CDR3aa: CSVDGGRANTGELFF

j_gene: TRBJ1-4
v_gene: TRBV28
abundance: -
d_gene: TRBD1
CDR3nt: TGTGCCAGCAGCCCAGCTTTCGGGACAGGGGGGGTAGTGGGTGAAAAACTGTTTTTT
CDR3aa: CASSPAFGTGGVVGEKLFF

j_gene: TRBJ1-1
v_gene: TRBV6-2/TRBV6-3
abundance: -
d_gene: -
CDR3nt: TGTGCCAGCAGTTACCTCAGGGTTTCCGTGGGGACTGAAGCTTTCTTT
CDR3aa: CASSYLRVSVGTEAFF

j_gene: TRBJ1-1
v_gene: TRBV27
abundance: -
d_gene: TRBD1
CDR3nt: TGTGCCAGCAGTTTATTCGGAGGGGGCTCGAACACTGAAGCTTTCTTT
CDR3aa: CASSLFGGGSNTEAFF

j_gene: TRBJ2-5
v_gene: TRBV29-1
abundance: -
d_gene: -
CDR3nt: TGCAGCGTACCCGGACAGACCAAAGAGACCCAGTACTTC
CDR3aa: CSVPGQTKETQYF

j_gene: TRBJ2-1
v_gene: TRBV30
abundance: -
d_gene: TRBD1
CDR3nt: TGTGCCTGGAGTTCGGGGACAGGGACCTACAATGAGCAGTTCTTC
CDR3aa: CAWSSGTGTYNEQFF

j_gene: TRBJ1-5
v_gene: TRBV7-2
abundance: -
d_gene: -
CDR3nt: TGTGCCAGCAGCTTAGTTGGACAGTGGAATCAGCCCCAGCATTTT
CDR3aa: CASSLVGQWNQPQHF

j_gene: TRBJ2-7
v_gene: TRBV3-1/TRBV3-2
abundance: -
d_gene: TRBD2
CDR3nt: TGTGCCAGCAGCCAAAGGACTAGCGGGAAGGGCGAGCAGTACTTC
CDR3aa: CASSQRTSGKGEQYF

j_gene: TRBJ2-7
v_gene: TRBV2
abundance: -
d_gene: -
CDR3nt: TGTGCCAGCAGTGAGGCGGGATTCTCCTACGAGCAGTACTTC
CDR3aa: CASSEAGFSYEQYF

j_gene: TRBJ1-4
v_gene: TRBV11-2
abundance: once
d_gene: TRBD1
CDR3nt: TGTGCCAGCAGCTTAGGCAACGCGGCCCGACAGGGGGGACTGTTTTTT
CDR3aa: CASSLGNAARQGGLFF

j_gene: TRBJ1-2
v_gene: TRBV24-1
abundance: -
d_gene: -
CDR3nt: TGTGCCACCAGTGGCCCGGCTAGCGAGCGGGGCTACACCTTC
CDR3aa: CATSGPASERGYTF

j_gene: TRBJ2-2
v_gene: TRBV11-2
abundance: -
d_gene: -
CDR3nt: TGTGCCAGCAGCTTAGGATGGACACTCCACACCGGGGAGCTGTTTTTT
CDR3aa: CASSLGWTLHTGELFF

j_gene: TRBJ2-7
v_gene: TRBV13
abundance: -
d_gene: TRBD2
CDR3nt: TGTGCCAGCAGCTCACGTCCTAGCGGGGCCTCCTACGAGCAGTACTTC
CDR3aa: CASSSRPSGASYEQYF

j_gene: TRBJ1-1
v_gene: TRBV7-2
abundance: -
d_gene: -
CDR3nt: TGTGCCAGCAGCTCCCGGACAGTCAACACTGAAGCTTTCTTT
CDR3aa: CASSSRTVNTEAFF

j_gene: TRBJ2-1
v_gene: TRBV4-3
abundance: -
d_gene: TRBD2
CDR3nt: TGCGCCAGCAGCCGCAGGACTAGCGGAAACAATGAGCAGTTCTTC
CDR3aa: CASSRRTSGNNEQFF

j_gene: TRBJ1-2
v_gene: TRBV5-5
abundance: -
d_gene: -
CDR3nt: TGTGCCAGCAGCTCACAGGTGGCTAACTATGGCTACACCTTC
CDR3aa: CASSSQVANYGYTF

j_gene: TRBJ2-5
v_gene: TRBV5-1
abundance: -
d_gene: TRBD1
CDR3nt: TGCGCCAGCGGACAGGGGGCGGAGGAAGAGACCCAGTACTTC
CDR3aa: CASGQGAEEETQYF

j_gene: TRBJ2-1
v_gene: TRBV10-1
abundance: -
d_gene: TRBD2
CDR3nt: TGCGCCAGCAGTGATTCGGCTAGCGGTTCCTACAATGAGCAGTTCTTC
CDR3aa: CASSDSASGSYNEQFF

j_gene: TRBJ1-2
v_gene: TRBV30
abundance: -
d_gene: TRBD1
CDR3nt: TGTGCCTGGAGCCGGGACAGGGGATATGGCTACACCTTC
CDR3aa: CAWSRDRGYGYTF

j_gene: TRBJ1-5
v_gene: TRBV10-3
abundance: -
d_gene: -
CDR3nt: TGTGCCATCAGTGCCCACACACAGGGAGGGGGTCAGCCCCAGCATTTT
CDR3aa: CAISAHTQGGGQPQHF

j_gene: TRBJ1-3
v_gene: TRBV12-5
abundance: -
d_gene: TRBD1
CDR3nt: TGTGCTAGTGGTTTGGTACTGGGGACAGGTGGAAACACCATATATTTT
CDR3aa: CASGLVLGTGGNTIYF

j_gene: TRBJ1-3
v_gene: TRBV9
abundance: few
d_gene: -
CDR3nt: TGTGCCAGCAGCGTAGGGACAGCTGGAAACACCATATATTTT
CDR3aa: CASSVGTAGNTIYF

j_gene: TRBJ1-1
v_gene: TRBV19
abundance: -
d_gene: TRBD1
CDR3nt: TGTGCCAGTAGCCCCGACAGGGGGCAGAGGACTGAAGCTTTCTTT
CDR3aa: CASSPDRGQRTEAFF

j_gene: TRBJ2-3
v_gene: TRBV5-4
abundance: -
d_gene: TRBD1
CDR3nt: TGTGCCAGCAGCTTGGGGGGACAGAGCGCAGATACGCAGTATTTT
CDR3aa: CASSLGGQSADTQYF

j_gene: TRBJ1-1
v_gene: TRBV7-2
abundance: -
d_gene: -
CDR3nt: TGTGCCAGCAGCTTAGAGGGAGGGCGGCTGAACACTGAAGCTTTCTTT
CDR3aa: CASSLEGGRLNTEAFF

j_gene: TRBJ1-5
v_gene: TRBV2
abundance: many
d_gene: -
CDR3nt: TGTGCCAGCAGTGATAGGGGCAGCCGGAATAGCAATCAGCCCCAGCATTTT
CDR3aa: CASSDRGSRNSNQPQHF

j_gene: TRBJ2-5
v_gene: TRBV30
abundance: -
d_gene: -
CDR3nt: TGTGCCTGGGCTGAAGAGACCCAGTACTTC
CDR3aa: CAWAEETQYF

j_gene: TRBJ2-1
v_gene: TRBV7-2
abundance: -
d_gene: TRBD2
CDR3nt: TGTGCCAGCAGCTTAGTTTTTGGAGCGGGAGGGCCGGGGGAGCAGTTCTTC
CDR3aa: CASSLVFGAGGPGEQFF

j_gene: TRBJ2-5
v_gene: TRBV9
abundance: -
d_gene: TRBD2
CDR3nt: TGTGCCAGCAGCCCCGGGGGGGGACAAGAGACCCAGTACTTC
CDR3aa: CASSPGGGQETQYF

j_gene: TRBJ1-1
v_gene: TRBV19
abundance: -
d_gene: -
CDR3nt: TGTGCCAGTAGTATCAACAGGAAGATTGAAGCTTTCTTT
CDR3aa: CASSINRKIEAFF

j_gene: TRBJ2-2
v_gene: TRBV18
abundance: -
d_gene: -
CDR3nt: TGTGCCAGCTCACCACCCAACGGGGAGCTGTTTTTT
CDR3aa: CASSPPNGELFF

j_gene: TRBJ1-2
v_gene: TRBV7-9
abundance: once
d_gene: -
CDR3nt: TGTGCCAGCAGCTTACCGGGGGGCGGTGGCTACACCTTC
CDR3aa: CASSLPGGGGYTF

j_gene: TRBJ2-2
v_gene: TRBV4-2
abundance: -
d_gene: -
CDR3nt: TGTGCCAGCAGCCAAGATCAAAACACCGGGGAGCTGTTTTTT
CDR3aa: CASSQDQNTGELFF

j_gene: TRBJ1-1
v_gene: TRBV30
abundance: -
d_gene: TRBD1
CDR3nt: TGTGCCTGGAGTGAGGGACAGGGGAGGACTGAAGCTTTCTTT
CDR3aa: CAWSEGQGRTEAFF

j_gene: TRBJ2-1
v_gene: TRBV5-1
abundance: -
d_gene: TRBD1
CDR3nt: TGCGCCAGCAGCGAGACAGGGCCCTCCTACAATGAGCAGTTCTTC
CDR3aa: CASSETGPSYNEQFF

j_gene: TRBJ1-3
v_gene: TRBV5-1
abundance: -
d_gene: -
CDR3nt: TGCGCCAGCAGCTTGGTTGCGGGCTCTGGAAACACCATATATTTT
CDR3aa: CASSLVAGSGNTIYF